The sequence of this T cell receptor (beta chain) was determined in a study of T cells after yellow fever vaccination. Study-wide findings and caveats: Weaker, the secondary response had a peak occurring faster, on day 5 versus 15. Abundant bulk-derived clonotypes could contaminate FACS-sorted repertoires.

The CDR3 contains 14 residues. Germline CDR1 reads SGHDT; CDR2 reads YYEEEE. Trimming stripped 5 bases from V and 6 bases from J, with 14 bases between. This clonotype showed up many times. As yet, its antigen is unknown. TCRdb analysed the 5' RACE reads with MiXCR anew, one entry per CDR3 protein. The repertoire holds just over 250,000 distinct CDR3 sequences, with around 4.9% as singletons. The chain joins TRBV5-6 to TRBJ2-2, with D hard to call. The sample in question was CD4+ T cells sorted from PBMCs, obtained on the day of the yellow fever booster vaccination. This TCR was sampled from a man in his late teens or twenties who received the YFV17D yellow fever vaccine. The CDR3 bases are TGTGCCAGCAGGGAGCTCTCGACCGCCGGGGAGCTGTTTTTT. Its protein product is CASRELSTAGELFF.